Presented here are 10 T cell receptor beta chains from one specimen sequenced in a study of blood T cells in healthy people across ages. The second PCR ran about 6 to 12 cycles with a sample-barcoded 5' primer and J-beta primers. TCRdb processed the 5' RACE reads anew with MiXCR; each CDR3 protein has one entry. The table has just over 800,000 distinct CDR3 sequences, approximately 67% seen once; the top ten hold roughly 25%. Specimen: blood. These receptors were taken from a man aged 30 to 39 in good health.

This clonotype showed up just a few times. The CDR3 sequence is CASSLASSGTQETQYF. In DNA form, the CDR3 reads TGCGCCAGCAGCTTGGCGTCTAGCGGAACCCAAGAGACCCAGTACTTC. V and J are TRBV5-1 and TRBJ2-5, with 7 bases identical to TRBD2. CDR1 and CDR2 (germline): SGHRS, YFSETQ. The CDR3 has 16 residues. The J segment lost 1 base and the V segment lost 0 bases, leaving 6 bases of the junction unmatched.

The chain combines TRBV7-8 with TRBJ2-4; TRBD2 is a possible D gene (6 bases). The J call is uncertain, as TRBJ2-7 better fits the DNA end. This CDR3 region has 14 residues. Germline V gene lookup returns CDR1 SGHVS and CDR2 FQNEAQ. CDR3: CASSLLAGNYEQYF. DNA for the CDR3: TGTGCCAGCAGCTTACTGGCGGGGAACTACGAGCAGTACTTC.

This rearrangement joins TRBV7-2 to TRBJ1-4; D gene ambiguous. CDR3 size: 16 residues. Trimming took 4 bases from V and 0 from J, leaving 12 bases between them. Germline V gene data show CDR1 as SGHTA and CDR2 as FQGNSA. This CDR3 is CASSSHSIATNEKLFF. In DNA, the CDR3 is TGTGCCAGCAGCTCCCACAGTATTGCAACTAATGAAAAACTGTTTTTT.

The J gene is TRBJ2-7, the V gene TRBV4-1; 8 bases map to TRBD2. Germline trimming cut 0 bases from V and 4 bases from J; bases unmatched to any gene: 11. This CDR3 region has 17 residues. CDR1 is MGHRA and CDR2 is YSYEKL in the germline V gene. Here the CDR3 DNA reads TGCGCCAGCAGCCAAGAAGTTCGGGAGCGGGGGTTGTACGAGCAGTACTTC. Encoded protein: CASSQEVRERGLYEQYF.

The CDR3: CASSPSEWGAGYGYTF. DNA of the CDR3: TGCGCCAGCAGCCCGTCCGAGTGGGGGGCGGGCTATGGCTACACCTTC. V is TRBV4-3 and J is TRBJ1-2; possible D gene TRBD1, 6 bases. Germline V gene data show CDR1 as LGHNA and CDR2 as YSLEER. Between the trimmed V and J ends, which lost 4 bases and 4 bases, there was a span of 19 bases. The CDR3 loop spans 16 amino acids.

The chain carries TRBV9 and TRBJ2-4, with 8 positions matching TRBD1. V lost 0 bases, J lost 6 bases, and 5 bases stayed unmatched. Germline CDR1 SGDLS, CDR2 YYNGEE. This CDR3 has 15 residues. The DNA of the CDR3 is TGTGCCAGCAGCGTAGCCCAGGGGGCGGCAAACATTCAGTACTTC. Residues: CASSVAQGAANIQYF.

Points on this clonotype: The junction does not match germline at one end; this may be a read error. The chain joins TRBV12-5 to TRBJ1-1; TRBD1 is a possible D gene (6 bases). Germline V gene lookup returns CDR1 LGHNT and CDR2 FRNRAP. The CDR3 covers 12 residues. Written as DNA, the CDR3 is TGTGCTAGTGGTTTTTGGGACACTGGAGCTTTCTTT. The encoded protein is CASGFWDTGAFF. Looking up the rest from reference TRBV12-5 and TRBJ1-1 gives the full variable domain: DARVTQTPRHKVTEMGQEVTMRCQPILGHNTVFWYRQTMMQGLELLAYFRNRAPLDDSGMPKDRFSAEMPDATLATLKIQPSEPRDSAVYFCASGFWDTGAFFGQGTRLTVV.

CDR3 in amino acids: CASIGTGFYEQYF. In DNA form, the CDR3 reads TGTGCCAGCATTGGGACAGGGTTCTACGAGCAGTACTTC. V usage is TRBV28 and J usage is TRBJ2-7; 9 nucleotides agree with TRBD1. The trim removed 7 bases at V and 3 bases at J, leaving 4 bases unmatched. The V gene's germline CDR1 is MDHEN and CDR2 SYDVKM. CDR3 size: 13 residues.

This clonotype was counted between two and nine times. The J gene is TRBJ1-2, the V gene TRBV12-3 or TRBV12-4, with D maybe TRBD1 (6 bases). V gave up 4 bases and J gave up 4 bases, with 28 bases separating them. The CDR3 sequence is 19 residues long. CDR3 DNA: TGTGCCAGCAGTTCGGGGACACCGTGGCCCCCAAGTCCAGTCTATGGCTACACCTTC. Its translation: CASSSGTPWPPSPVYGYTF.

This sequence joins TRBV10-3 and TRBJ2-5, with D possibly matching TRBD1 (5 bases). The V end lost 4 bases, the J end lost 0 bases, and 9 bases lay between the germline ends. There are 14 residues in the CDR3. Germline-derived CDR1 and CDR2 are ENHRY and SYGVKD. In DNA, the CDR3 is TGTGCCATCAGTGGCGACAGAGACCAAGAGACCCAGTACTTC. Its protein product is CAISGDRDQETQYF.